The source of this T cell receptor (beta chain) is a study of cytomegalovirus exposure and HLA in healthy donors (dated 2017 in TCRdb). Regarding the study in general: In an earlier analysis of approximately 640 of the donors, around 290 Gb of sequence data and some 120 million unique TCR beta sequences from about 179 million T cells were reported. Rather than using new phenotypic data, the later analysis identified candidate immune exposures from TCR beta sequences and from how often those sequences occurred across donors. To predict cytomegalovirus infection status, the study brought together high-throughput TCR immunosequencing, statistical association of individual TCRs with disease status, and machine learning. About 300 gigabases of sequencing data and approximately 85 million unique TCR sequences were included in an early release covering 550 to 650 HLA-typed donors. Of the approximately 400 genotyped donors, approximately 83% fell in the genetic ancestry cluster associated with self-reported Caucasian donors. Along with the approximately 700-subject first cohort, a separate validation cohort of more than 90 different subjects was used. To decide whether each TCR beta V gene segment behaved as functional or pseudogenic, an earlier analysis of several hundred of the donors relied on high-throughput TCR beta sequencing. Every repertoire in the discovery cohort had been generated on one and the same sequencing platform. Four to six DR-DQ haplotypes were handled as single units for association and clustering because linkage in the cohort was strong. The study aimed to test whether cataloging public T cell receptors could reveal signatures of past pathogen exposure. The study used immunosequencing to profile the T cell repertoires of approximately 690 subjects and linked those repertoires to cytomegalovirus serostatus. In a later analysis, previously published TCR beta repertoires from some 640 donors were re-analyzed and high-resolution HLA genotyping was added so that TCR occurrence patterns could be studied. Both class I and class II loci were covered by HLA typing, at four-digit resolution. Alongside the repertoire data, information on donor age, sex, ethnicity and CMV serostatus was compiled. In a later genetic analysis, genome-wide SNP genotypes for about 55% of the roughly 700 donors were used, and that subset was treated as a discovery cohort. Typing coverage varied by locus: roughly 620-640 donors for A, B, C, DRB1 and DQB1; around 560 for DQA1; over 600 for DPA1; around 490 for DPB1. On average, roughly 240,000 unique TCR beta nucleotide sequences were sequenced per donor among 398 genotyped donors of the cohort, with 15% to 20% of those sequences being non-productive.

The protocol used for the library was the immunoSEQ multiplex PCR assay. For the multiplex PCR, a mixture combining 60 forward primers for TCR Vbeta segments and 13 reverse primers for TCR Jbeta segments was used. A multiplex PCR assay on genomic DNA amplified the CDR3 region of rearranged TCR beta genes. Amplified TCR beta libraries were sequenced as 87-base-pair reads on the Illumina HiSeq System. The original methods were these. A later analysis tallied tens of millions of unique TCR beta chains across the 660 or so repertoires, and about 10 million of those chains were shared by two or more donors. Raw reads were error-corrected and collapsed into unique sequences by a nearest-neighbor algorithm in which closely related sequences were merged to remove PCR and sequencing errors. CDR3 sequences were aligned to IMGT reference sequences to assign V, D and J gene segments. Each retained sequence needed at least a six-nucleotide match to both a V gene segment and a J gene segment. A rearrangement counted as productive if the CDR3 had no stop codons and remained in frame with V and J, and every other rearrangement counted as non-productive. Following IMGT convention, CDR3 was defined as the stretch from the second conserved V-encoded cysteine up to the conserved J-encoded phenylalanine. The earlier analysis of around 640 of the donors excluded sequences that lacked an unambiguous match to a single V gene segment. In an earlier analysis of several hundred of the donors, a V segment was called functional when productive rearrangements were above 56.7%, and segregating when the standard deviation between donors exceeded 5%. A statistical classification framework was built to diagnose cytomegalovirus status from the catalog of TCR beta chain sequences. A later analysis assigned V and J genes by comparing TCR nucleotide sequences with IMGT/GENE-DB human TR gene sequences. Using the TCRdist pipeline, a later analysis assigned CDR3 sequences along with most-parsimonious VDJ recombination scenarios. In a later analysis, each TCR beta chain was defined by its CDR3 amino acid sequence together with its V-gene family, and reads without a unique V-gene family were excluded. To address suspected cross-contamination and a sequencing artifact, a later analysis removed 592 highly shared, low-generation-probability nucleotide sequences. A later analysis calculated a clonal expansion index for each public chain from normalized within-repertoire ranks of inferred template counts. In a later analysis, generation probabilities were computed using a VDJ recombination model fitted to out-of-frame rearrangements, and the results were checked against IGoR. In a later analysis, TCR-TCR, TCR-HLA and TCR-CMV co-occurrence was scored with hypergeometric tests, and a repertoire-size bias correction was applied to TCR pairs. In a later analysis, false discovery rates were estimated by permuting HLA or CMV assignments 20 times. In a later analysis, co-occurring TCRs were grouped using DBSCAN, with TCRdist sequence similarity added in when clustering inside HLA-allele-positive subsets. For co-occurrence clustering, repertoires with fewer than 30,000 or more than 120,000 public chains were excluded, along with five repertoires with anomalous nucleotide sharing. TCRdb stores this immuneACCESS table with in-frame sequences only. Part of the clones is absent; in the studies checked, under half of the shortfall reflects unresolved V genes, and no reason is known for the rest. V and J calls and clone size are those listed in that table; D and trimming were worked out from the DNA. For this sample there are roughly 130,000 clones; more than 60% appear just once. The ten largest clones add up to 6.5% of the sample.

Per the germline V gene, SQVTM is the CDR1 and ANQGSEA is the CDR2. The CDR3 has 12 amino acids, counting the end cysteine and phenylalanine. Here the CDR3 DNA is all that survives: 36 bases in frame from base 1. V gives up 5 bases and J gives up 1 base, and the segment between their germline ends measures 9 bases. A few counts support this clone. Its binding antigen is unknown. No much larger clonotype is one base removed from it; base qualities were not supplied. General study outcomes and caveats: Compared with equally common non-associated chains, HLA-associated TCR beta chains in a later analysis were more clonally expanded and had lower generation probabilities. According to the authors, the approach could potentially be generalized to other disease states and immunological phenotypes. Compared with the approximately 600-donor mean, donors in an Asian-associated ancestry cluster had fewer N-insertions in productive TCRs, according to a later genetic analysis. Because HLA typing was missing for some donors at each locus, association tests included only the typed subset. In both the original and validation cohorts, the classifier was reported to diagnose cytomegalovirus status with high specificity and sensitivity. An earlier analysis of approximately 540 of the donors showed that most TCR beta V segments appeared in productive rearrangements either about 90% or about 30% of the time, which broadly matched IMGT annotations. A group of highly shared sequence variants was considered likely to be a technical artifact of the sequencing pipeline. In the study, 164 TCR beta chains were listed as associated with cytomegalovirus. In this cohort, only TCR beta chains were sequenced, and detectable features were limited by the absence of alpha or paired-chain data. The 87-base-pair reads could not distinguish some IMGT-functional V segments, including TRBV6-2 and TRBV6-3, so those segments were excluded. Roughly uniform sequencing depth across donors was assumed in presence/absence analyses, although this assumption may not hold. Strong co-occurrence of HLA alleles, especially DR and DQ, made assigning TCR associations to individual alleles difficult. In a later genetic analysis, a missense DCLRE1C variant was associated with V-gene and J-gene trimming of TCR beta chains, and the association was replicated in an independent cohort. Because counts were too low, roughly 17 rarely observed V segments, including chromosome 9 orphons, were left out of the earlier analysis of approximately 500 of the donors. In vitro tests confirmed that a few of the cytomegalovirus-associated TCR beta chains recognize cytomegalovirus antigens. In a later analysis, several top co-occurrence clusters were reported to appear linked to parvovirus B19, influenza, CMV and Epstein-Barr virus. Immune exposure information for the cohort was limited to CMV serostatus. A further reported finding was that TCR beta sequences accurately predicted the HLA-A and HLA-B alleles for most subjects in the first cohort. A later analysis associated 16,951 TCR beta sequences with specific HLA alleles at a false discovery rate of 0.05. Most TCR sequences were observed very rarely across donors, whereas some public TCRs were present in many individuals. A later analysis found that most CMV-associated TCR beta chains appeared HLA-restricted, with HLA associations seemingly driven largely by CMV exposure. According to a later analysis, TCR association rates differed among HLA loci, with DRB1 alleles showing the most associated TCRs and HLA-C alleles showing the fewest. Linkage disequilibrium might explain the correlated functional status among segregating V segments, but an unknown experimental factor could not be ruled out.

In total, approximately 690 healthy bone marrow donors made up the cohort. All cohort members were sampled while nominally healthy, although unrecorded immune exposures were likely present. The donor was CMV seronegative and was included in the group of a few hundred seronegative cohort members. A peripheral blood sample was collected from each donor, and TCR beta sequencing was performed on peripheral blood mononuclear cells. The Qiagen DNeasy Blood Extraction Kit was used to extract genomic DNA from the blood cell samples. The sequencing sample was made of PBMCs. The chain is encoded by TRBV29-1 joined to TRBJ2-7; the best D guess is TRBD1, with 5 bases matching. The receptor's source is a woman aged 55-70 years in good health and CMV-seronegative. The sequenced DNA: TGCAGCGTTTTGGGGCAGTCCTACGAGCAGTACTTC. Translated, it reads CSVLGQSYEQYF.